One and the same sample provided the 18 T cell receptor beta chains below, sequenced in a study of spatial heterogeneity in lung cancer. Time point in this sample: sample taken at primary tumor resection. These receptors lack a known antigen. Via MiXCR, TCRdb re-called the 5' RACE reads, giving one row per CDR3 protein. Here the sample spans about 4,900 distinct CDR3 sequences, 30% to 35% being singletons. Study-level points and caveats: The number of expanded tumor alpha and beta chains correlated with mutation number.

The starting material was lung tumor tissue, obtained at surgery. These receptors came from a male donor with early-stage non-small cell lung cancer.

Relative to its sample, this clonotype is medium-sized (0.01 to 0.1%). The genes are TRBV12-3 or TRBV12-4 and TRBJ2-3; possibly TRBD2 for D (5 bases). The V end lost 5 bases, the J end lost 3 bases, and 24 bases lay between the germline ends. CDR3 length: 18 amino acids. The CDR3 DNA reads TGTGCCAGCAGTGTCCCGCCCTTAGGCAGCGGAAAAACAGATACGCAGTATTTT. Protein: CASSVPPLGSGKTDTQYF.

This chain connects TRBV7-2 to TRBJ2-2; 8 nucleotides agree with TRBD1. The CDR3 totals 16 residues. Trimming removed 5 bases from V and 4 bases from J; junction bases left unmatched: 9. The germline CDR1 and CDR2 sequences are SGHTA and FQGNSA. This CDR3 reads CASSQPGGAGTGELFF. CDR3 bases: TGTGCCAGCAGCCAGCCAGGGGGCGCGGGCACCGGGGAGCTGTTTTTT.

The chain couples TRBV29-1 to TRBJ2-7, with TRBD1 matching 7 bases. V lost 4 bases to trimming and J lost 3 bases; unmatched junction nucleotides: 9. Germline CDR1 is SQVTM and CDR2 is ANQGSEA. CDR3 length: 14 residues. CDR3 protein: CSVVDRLKLYEQYF. DNA for the CDR3: TGCAGCGTTGTGGACAGGCTAAAACTCTACGAGCAGTACTTC.

By its share, this clonotype is medium-sized (0.01 to 0.1%). The chain employs TRBV10-3 and TRBJ2-7; D unresolved. The CDR3 sequence is 11 residues long. The germline V gene has CDR1 ENHRY and CDR2 SYGVKD. Between the trimmed V and J ends, which lost 6 bases and 2 bases, there was a span of 5 bases. Written as DNA, the CDR3 is TGTGCCATCAGCGGAACCTACGAGCAGTACTTC. Its protein product is CAISGTYEQYF.

This clonotype was counted many times. This chain joins TRBV15 and TRBJ2-2; D gene unclear. The length of the CDR3 is 15 residues. Germline V gene lookup returns CDR1 LNHNV and CDR2 YYDKDF (reference sequence). The ends were cut back, 0 bases at V and 3 bases at J, with 8 bases in the middle. Here the CDR3 DNA reads TGTGCCACCAGCAGAGATCTAACATACACCGGGGAGCTGTTTTTT. It encodes CATSRDLTYTGELFF.

The V call is TRBV11-2, the J call TRBJ2-7, with 8 positions matching TRBD1. Looked up from germline, CDR1 is SGHAT and CDR2 is FQNNGV. The CDR3 covers 15 residues. The trim removed 5 bases at V and 4 bases at J, leaving 10 bases unmatched. The CDR3 DNA reads as TGTGCCAGCAGCCCCGGACAGGGAAATACGTACGAGCAGTACTTC. Amino acids: CASSPGQGNTYEQYF.

The J gene is TRBJ1-5, the V gene TRBV2; no definite D call. Deletions cut 2 bases from V and 3 bases from J, with 11 bases between. The CDR3 spans 15 residues. The germline gives CDR1 SNHLY, CDR2 FYNNEI. Here the CDR3 reads CASSERSLANQPQHF. The CDR3 DNA reads as TGTGCCAGCAGTGAACGTTCTCTCGCCAATCAGCCCCAGCATTTT.

This clonotype was recorded only once. The chain joins TRBV19 to TRBJ1-1; no definite D call. Germline lookup yields CDR1 LNHDA and CDR2 SQIVND (reference sequence). V lost 5 bases to trimming and J lost 1 base, with 5 bases between them. The CDR3 length is 12 residues. DNA of the CDR3: TGTGCCAGTAGTCGACCGAACACTGAAGCTTTCTTT. It codes for CASSRPNTEAFF.

This clonotype is categorized as medium-sized (0.01 to 0.1%). The chain has TRBV6-5 and TRBJ1-1, with D possibly TRBD1 on 6 matching bases. CDR1 MNHEY and CDR2 SVGAGI come from the germline V gene. V dropped 6 bases and J dropped 4 bases, with 15 bases sitting between them. The length of the CDR3 is 14 residues. The CDR3 DNA sequence: TGTGCCAGCAGCCTGGAGGGGGATAGCACTGAAGCTTTCTTT. Translated: CASSLEGDSTEAFF.

The sample holds many counts of this clonotype. V usage is TRBV5-1 and J usage is TRBJ2-7, with D maybe TRBD2 (5 bases). This CDR3 has 15 residues. Trimming left V 4 bases short and J 6 bases short, with 20 bases between. Germline V gene data show CDR1 as SGHRS and CDR2 as YFSETQ. CDR3 residues: CASSLNTLLVSEQYF. CDR3 in DNA: TGCGCCAGCAGCCTAAATACCCTACTAGTTTCCGAGCAGTACTTC.

The chain carries TRBV7-8 and TRBJ1-2; D unclear. The CDR3 contains 12 residues. Looked up from germline, CDR1 is SGHVS and CDR2 is FQNEAQ. V was clipped by 4 bases and J by 6 bases, with 9 bases between them. The CDR3 loop reads CASSSGRNGYTF. CDR3 DNA sequence: TGTGCCAGCAGCTCAGGACGAAATGGCTACACCTTC.

This clonotype was detected a few times. The chain joins TRBV28 to TRBJ2-7; 9 bases match TRBD1. This CDR3 comprises 15 residues. Germline CDR1 is MDHEN and CDR2 is SYDVKM. V dropped 4 bases and J dropped 6; count of bases not matched to a gene: 10. The CDR3 loop reads CASSWGTGSVAEQYF. For the CDR3, the DNA is TGTGCCAGCAGTTGGGGGACAGGGTCGGTTGCCGAGCAGTACTTC.

Within the sample, this clonotype is medium-sized. The chain has TRBV7-9 and TRBJ2-7; TRBD1 agrees at 7 bases. CDR1 is SEHNR and CDR2 is FQNEAQ in the germline V gene (reference sequence). There are 14 residues in the CDR3. The J segment lost 5 bases and the V segment lost 5 bases, leaving 9 bases of the junction unmatched. CDR3 protein: CASSPRTGVNEQYF. The CDR3 DNA sequence: TGTGCCAGCAGCCCCCGCACAGGGGTCAACGAGCAGTACTTC.

This clonotype has only a few counts. V usage is TRBV11-2 and J usage is TRBJ2-7, with D maybe TRBD1 (5 bases). Germline V lookup: CDR1 SGHAT, CDR2 FQNNGV. Between the trimmed V and J ends, which lost 5 bases and 4 bases, there was a span of 15 bases. This CDR3 is 14 amino acids long. The CDR3 nucleotides are TGTGCCAGCAGCCCAGGACATACCCTATACGAGCAGTACTTC. This codes for CASSPGHTLYEQYF.

The gene calls are TRBV30 and TRBJ2-3; perhaps TRBD2 as D (6 bases). V was pared by 6 bases and J by 1 base, with 11 bases between. CDR1 and CDR2 (germline): GTSNPN, SVGIG (reference sequence). The CDR3 has 13 amino acids. CDR3 bases: TGTGCCTGCCGGGGAGGTGGCACAGATACGCAGTATTTT. It specifies CACRGGGTDTQYF.

Only one count was recorded for this clonotype. The chain has TRBV7-9 and TRBJ2-5; maybe TRBD1 (6 bases). Per germline, CDR1 SEHNR and CDR2 FQNEAQ (reference sequence). V was pared by 6 bases and J by 2 bases, with 10 bases between. This CDR3 has 13 residues. CDR3 protein: CASSPDRQETQYF. The CDR3 nucleotides are TGTGCCAGCAGTCCAGACAGGCAAGAGACCCAGTACTTC.

In its sample, this clonotype is medium-sized (0.01 to 0.1%). The chain is built from TRBV19 and TRBJ2-2, with D unclear. The CDR3 is made up of 16 amino acids. Germline CDR1 is LNHDA and CDR2 is SQIVND (reference sequence). V lost 2 bases and J lost 1, with 11 bases in between. The CDR3 protein is CASSIMAGVNTGELFF. The CDR3 DNA reads as TGTGCCAGTAGTATAATGGCTGGGGTGAACACCGGGGAGCTGTTTTTT.

By proportion, this clonotype is medium-sized (0.01 to 0.1%). V gene TRBV27 combines with J gene TRBJ2-3, with D perhaps assigned TRBD1 or TRBD2 (6 bases each). Germline V lookup: CDR1 MNHEY, CDR2 SMNVEV (reference sequence). V lost 3 bases, J lost 6 bases, and 19 bases lay in between. There are 16 residues in the CDR3. CDR3: CASSLGGRGSEDTQYF. The CDR3 nucleotides read TGTGCCAGCAGTTTGGGAGGCAGGGGCTCCGAGGATACGCAGTATTTT.